These T cell receptor beta chains were read from a single sample in a study of blood T cell repertoires in COVID-19. Sequencing used immunoSEQ multiplex PCR; TCRdb keeps in-frame clones, though not all of them. This sample yields around 190,000 clones, of which roughly 90% are seen a single time; 9% to 12% belongs to the top ten. The sequenced material came from PBMCs or T cells enriched from blood (not recorded which). These receptors were obtained from a man younger than 35 with acute COVID-19. Both conserved end residues are part of each CDR3.

TRBJ1-3,TRBV30,CAWDGQYSGNTIYF
TRBJ2-1,TRBV28,CASTGTGLNQRSYNEQFF
TRBJ1-3,TRBV30,CAWSENGAGTGNTIYF
TRBJ1-3,TRBV5-1,CASSSTGGEDTIYF
TRBJ2-3,TRBV28,CASSLYSTHNTDTQYF
TRBJ2-3,TRBV6-5,CASTKTGPDTQYF
TRBJ2-4,TRBV28,CASSPDRIPLIGKNIQYF
TRBJ2-7,TRBV4-1,CASSQDWGGGYEQYF
TRBJ2-6,TRBV2,CASTRSGSGANVLTF
TRBJ1-5,TRBV30,CAWSVGGHQPQHF
TRBJ2-7,TRBV5-1,CASSLEWGAYEQYF
TRBJ2-1,TRBV14,CASSLAGGIGNEQFF
TRBJ2-1,TRBV28,CASSLGTSGTYNEQFF
TRBJ1-2,TRBV11-3,CASSLIGPGLYGYTF
TRBJ2-1,TRBV13,CASSLASGASVNEQFF
TRBJ2-7,TRBV7-2,CASSLSRYEQYF
TRBJ1-4,TRBV13,CASSLGSEVRGNEKLFF
TRBJ2-5,TRBV30,CAWSDHRGETQYF
TRBJ2-3,TRBV28,CASSPGGGYTDTQYF
TRBJ1-1,TRBV6-5,CASSYSPGTGASEAFF
TRBJ2-2,TRBV5-1,CASSLGDYPPTGELFF
TRBJ2-2,TRBV27,CASTPGGPNTGELFF
TRBJ2-4,TRBV3-1/TRBV3-2,CASSQEGGGLQYF
TRBJ1-4,TRBV7-2,CASSDTATNEKLFF
TRBJ2-5,TRBV7-8,CASSLARVVYQETQYF
TRBJ2-3,TRBV2,CASSAYTDTQYF
TRBJ2-1,TRBV3-1/TRBV3-2,CASSAGLVAGEQFF
TRBJ2-1,TRBV6-5,CASSYPTSGRGNEQFF
TRBJ1-5,TRBV7-9,CASSLDSQNQPQHF
TRBJ2-1,TRBV30,CAWQLTPYNEQFF
TRBJ2-7,TRBV28,CASSSVGRNIYEQYF
TRBJ2-4,TRBV11-3,CASSLDGDTLAKNIQYF
TRBJ2-3,TRBV9,CASSPGAFTDTQYF